These 14 T cell receptor beta chains were sequenced from one sample in a study of CD8 T cells in Susac syndrome. After extraction with the RNeasy kit, about 0.5 to 1 ug of the RNA was reverse transcribed using random hexamers. TCRdb fed the immunoSEQ multiplex PCR reads into MiXCR, producing one record per CDR3 protein. The profile shows 120,000 to 150,000 distinct CDR3 sequences, less than 95% of them singletons. Sequencing was done on a sample of CD4+ T cells from PBMCs. The receptor set was obtained from a human donor in good health.

The chain employs TRBV27 and TRBJ2-1, with D uncertain. The germline V gene has CDR1 MNHEY and CDR2 SMNVEV (reference sequence). The CDR3 loop spans 11 amino acids. With 7 bases removed from V and 5 bases from J, the gap between germline ends came to 6 bases. The CDR3 loop reads CASIAHNEQFF. CDR3 bases: TGTGCCAGCATCGCCCACAATGAGCAGTTCTTC.

The chain employs TRBV18 and TRBJ2-2; 7 nucleotides match TRBD2. The CDR3 length is 16 residues. Trimming took 4 bases from V and 1 from J; bases not matched to a gene: 6. Per the germline V gene, CDR1 is KGHSH and CDR2 is LQKENI. CDR3 sequence: CASSRTTSRNTGELFF. As DNA, the CDR3 is TGTGCCAGCTCACGTACGACTAGCAGGAACACCGGGGAGCTGTTTTTT.

This chain joins TRBV24-1 and TRBJ2-1, with 10 bases that match TRBD1. CDR3 length: 17 amino acids. With 3 bases clipped from V and 9 bases from J, the junction kept 13 bases outside the gene matches. Germline loops: CDR1 KGHDR, CDR2 SFDVKD. CDR3 in amino acids: CATSDAGQGTWGGEQFF. DNA of the CDR3: TGTGCCACCAGTGATGCGGGACAGGGGACCTGGGGCGGTGAGCAGTTCTTC.

This clonotype is a singleton in its sample. This chain links TRBV28 with TRBJ2-7, with 10 bases fitting TRBD2. V lost 3 bases and J lost 0; bases outside the gene matches: 2. The germline gives CDR1 MDHEN, CDR2 SYDVKM. The CDR3 is 15 residues long. The CDR3 nucleotides are TGTGCCAGCAGTTTGCCTAGCGGGAGCTCCTACGAGCAGTACTTC. Encoded protein: CASSLPSGSSYEQYF.

This chain joins TRBV28 and TRBJ2-1; D possibly corresponds to TRBD2 (5 bases). The CDR3 runs to 15 residues. V was clipped by 2 bases and J by 6 bases, with 14 bases between them. The germline V gene has CDR1 MDHEN and CDR2 SYDVKM. DNA of the CDR3: TGTGCCAGCAGTTTAAGACTAACTCGCTCCAATGAGCAGTTCTTC. It yields the protein CASSLRLTRSNEQFF.

V usage is TRBV13 and J usage is TRBJ1-1; D possibly corresponds to TRBD1 (5 bases). Trimming cost V 5 bases and J 9 bases, with 10 bases left between them. The V gene's germline CDR1 is PRHDT and CDR2 FYEKMQ (reference sequence). The CDR3 sequence is 11 residues long. In DNA, the CDR3 is TGTGCCAGCAGCCATGACAGAAAAGCTTTCTTT. Its protein is CASSHDRKAFF.

The chain links TRBV12-3 or TRBV12-4 to TRBJ2-3; weak D call: TRBD2 (6 bases). This CDR3 contains 16 residues. Trimming removed 3 bases at V and 0 bases at J, with 13 bases between. For the CDR3, the DNA is TGTGCCAGCAGTTTTGGGGACTCGAGTAGCACAGATACGCAGTATTTT. Encoded protein: CASSFGDSSSTDTQYF.

Here the CDR3 DNA reads TGCAGTGCTCTCGCCTGGGCCGGACTAGCGAACATTCAGTACTTC. It yields the protein CSALAWAGLANIQYF. The chain links TRBV20-1 to TRBJ2-4; 9 nucleotides line up with TRBD2. The CDR3 length is 15 residues. J was trimmed by 7 bases and V by 5 bases; bases with no gene match: 12. Germline V gene data show CDR1 as DFQATT and CDR2 as SNEGSKA (reference sequence).

This chain connects TRBV12-3 or TRBV12-4 to TRBJ2-3; D may be TRBD1 (6 bases). There are 17 residues in the CDR3. Trimming took off 6 bases at V and 1 base at J, with 20 bases between the two ends. The CDR3 bases are TGTGCCAGCAGCCCGGGATTACAGGGTTCGGGCACAGATACGCAGTATTTT. This sequence encodes CASSPGLQGSGTDTQYF.

The chain carries TRBV15 and TRBJ1-2; 7 bases are a match to TRBD1. CDR1 is LNHNV, CDR2 YYDKDF, per germline (reference sequence). V lost 4 bases to trimming and J lost 5 bases; unmatched junction nucleotides: 7. There are 14 residues in the CDR3. The CDR3 spells CATSTQDRRYGYTF. CDR3 coding DNA: TGTGCCACCAGCACGCAGGACAGGAGATATGGCTACACCTTC. Complete variable domain (other parts from reference TRBV15 and TRBJ1-2): DAMVIQNPRYQVTQFGKPVTLSCSQTLNHNVMYWYQQKSSQAPKLLFHYYDKDFNNEADTPDNFQSRRPNTSFCFLDIRSPGLGDTAMYLCATSTQDRRYGYTFGSGTRLTVV.

This clonotype has just one count. The chain is built from TRBV12-3 or TRBV12-4 and TRBJ2-7; maybe TRBD1 (6 bases). CDR3 length: 14 residues. V was clipped by 3 bases and J by 5 bases, with 14 bases between them. DNA for the CDR3: TGTGCCAGCAGTTTGCCCCAGGGGAATAACGAGCAGTACTTC. Translation: CASSLPQGNNEQYF.

This sequence joins TRBV18 and TRBJ2-1, with a possible D match to TRBD2 (5 bases). The length of the CDR3 is 14 residues. The germline gives CDR1 KGHSH, CDR2 LQKENI. V was trimmed by 2 bases and J by 1 base, leaving 6 bases between them. In DNA, the CDR3 is TGTGCCAGCTCACCAGAGCGGTCCTACAATGAGCAGTTCTTC. It is translated as CASSPERSYNEQFF.

The rearrangement joins TRBV29-1 to TRBJ2-2, with D perhaps matching TRBD1 or TRBD2 (5 bases each). Germline V gene sequence: CDR1 SQVTM, CDR2 ANQGSEA. Trimming shortened V by 7 bases and J by 2 bases, and 14 bases separated the two germline ends. The CDR3 is 14 amino acids. The CDR3 reads CSAGRGVNTGELFF. The CDR3 coding sequence is TGCAGCGCCGGCAGAGGGGTTAACACCGGGGAGCTGTTTTTT.

The rearrangement uses TRBV12-3 or TRBV12-4 and TRBJ2-7, with D uncertain. V was clipped by 8 bases and J by 6 bases, with 2 bases between them. This CDR3 contains 8 residues. The CDR3 DNA sequence: TGTGCCAGCCCCGAGCAGTACTTC. Translating it yields CASPEQYF.